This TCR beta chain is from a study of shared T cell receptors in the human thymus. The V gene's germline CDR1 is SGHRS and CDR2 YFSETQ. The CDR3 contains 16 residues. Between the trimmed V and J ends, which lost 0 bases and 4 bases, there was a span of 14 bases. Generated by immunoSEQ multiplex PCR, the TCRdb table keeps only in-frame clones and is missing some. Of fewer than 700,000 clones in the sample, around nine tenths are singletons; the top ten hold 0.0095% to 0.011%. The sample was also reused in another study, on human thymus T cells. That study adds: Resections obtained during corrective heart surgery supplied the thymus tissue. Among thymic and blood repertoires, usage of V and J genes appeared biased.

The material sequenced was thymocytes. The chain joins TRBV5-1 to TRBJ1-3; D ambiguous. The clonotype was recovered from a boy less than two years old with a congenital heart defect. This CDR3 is CASSLARGPAGNTIYF. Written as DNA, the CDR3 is TGCGCCAGCAGCTTGGCCAGAGGGCCAGCCGGAAACACCATATATTTT.